Here is one TCR beta chain with its context. Its antigen remains unknown. Sequencing ends 3 residues short of the CDR3 end; the germline J gene provides the rest. For at least one year, all CVID subjects received replacement immunoglobulin. Donors gave roughly 5 to 8 ml heparinized peripheral whole blood. Clones were read by immunoSEQ multiplex PCR, and TCRdb kept only the in-frame ones, dropping some. The sample counts about 17,000 clones, none seen once; the ten largest own 14%. These data originate in a study of T cell clonality in common variable immunodeficiency. Whole-study findings and limits: Fewer deletions and N-nucleotide insertions were reportedly seen in common variable immunodeficiency TCR beta sequences. Patient heterogeneity in the CVID cohort limited correlations between repertoire features and clinical complications. Compared with controls, CVID subjects had fewer shared TCRbeta clones.

Germline lookup yields CDR1 MNHNS and CDR2 SASEGT. This CDR3 has 16 residues. The V end was cut by 0 bases, the J end by 7 bases, with 16 bases between. The sequenced sample was peripheral blood mononuclear cells. The sequence was collected from a human donor with common variable immunodeficiency. The J gene is TRBJ1-5, the V gene TRBV6-1; tentatively, D is TRBD1 (6 bases). The CDR3 is CASSEASAGVGQPQHF. The part of the CDR3 DNA that was read is TGTGCCAGCAGTGAAGCGTCGGCAGGGGTGGGCCAGCCC.